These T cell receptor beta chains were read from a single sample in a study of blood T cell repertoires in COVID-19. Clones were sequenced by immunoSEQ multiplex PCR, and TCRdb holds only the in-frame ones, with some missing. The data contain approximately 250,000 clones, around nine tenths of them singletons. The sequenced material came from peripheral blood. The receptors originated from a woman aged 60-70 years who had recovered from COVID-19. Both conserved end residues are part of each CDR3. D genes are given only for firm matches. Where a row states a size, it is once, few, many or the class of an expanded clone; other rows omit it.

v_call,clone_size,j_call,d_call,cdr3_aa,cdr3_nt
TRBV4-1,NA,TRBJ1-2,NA,CASSSGTPGLRGYTF,TGCGCCAGCAGCAGTGGGACACCAGGTCTCCGTGGCTACACCTTC
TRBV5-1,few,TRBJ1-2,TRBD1,CASSPGGQGAYGYTF,TGCGCCAGCAGCCCGGGGGGACAGGGTGCCTATGGCTACACCTTC
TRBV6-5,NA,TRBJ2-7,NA,CASSQLWAEQYF,TGTGCCAGCAGTCAGCTTTGGGCCGAGCAGTACTTC
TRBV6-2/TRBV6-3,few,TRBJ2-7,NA,CASSTTQGKQYF,TGTGCCAGCAGTACCACTCAGGGAAAGCAGTACTTC
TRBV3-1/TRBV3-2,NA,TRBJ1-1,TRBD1,CASSRTGGNTEAFF,TGTGCCAGCAGCCGGACAGGGGGGAACACTGAAGCTTTCTTT
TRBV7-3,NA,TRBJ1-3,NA,CASSYDSSGNTIYF,TGTGCCAGCAGCTACGACAGCTCTGGAAACACCATATATTTT
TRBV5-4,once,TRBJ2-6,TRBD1,CASSSYGTGLLSGANVLTF,TGTGCCAGCAGCTCCTATGGGACAGGGTTATTATCTGGGGCCAACGTCCTGACTTTC
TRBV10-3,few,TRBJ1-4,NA,CAISEGGGNEKLFF,TGTGCCATCAGTGAGGGTGGCGGGAATGAAAAACTGTTTTTT
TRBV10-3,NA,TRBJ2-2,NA,CAISDLGRGLNSTGELFF,TGTGCCATCAGTGATCTCGGGAGGGGGCTTAACAGCACCGGGGAGCTGTTTTTT
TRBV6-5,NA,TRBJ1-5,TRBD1,CASRDRGHQPQHF,TGTGCCAGCAGGGACAGGGGGCACCAGCCCCAGCATTTT
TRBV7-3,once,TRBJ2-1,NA,CASSARGASPTYNEQFF,TGTGCCAGCAGCGCTCGTGGGGCTAGTCCTACCTACAATGAGCAGTTCTTC
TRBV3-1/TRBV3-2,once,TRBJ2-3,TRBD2,CASLESSGGLVTQYF,TGTGCCAGCTTGGAGTCTAGCGGGGGGCTGGTTACGCAGTATTTT
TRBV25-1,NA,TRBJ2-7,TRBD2,CASSEPGLAVYEQYF,TGTGCCAGCAGTGAACCGGGACTAGCGGTCTACGAGCAGTACTTC
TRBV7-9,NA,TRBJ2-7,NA,CASSLASDQYF,TGTGCCAGCAGCTTAGCCAGCGATCAGTACTTC
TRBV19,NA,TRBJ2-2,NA,CASRPGVYTGELFF,TGTGCCAGTAGACCAGGGGTCTACACCGGGGAGCTGTTTTTT
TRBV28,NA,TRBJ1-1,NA,CASSPSTMNTEAFF,TGTGCCAGCAGTCCGTCCACTATGAACACTGAAGCTTTCTTT
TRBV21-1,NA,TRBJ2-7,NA,CASSVERGCSYEQYF,TGTGCCAGCAGCGTAGAGCGGGGGTGCTCCTACGAGCAGTACTTC
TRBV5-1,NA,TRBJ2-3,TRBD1,CASSAGQVAGTDTQYF,TGCGCCAGCAGCGCCGGACAGGTTGCTGGCACAGATACGCAGTATTTT
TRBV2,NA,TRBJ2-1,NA,CASSEVAGVVEQFF,TGTGCCAGCAGTGAAGTGGCAGGGGTGGTTGAGCAGTTCTTC
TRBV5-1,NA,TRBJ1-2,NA,CASSLRLQGPYGYTF,TGCGCCAGCAGCTTGCGTTTGCAGGGTCCCTATGGCTACACCTTC
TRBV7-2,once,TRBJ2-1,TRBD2,CASSLELAGGRNEQFF,TGTGCCAGCAGCTTAGAACTAGCGGGGGGGCGTAATGAGCAGTTCTTC
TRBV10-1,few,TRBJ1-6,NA,CASRGPGNAPLHF,TGCGCCAGCAGGGGTCCAGGGAACGCACCCCTCCACTTT
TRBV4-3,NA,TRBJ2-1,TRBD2,CASSLMPFSGGLYNEQFF,TGCGCCAGCAGCCTCATGCCGTTTAGCGGGGGACTCTACAATGAGCAGTTCTTC
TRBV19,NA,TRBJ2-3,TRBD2,CASSRRGLAGGRTSTDTQYF,TGTGCCAGTAGTCGACGGGGACTAGCGGGGGGTCGCACTAGCACAGATACGCAGTATTTT
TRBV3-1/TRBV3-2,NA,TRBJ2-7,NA,CASSPNRYEQYF,TGTGCCAGCAGCCCGAACAGGTACGAGCAGTACTTC
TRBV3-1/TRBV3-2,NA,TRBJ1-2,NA,CASSQRLGRNGYTF,TGTGCCAGCAGCCAAAGGCTGGGGCGGAATGGCTACACCTTC
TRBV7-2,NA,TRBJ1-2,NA,CASSLDTGLGGYTF,TGTGCCAGCAGCTTAGACACAGGGTTAGGTGGCTACACCTTC
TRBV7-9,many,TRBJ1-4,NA,CASSFRLGRLNEKLFF,TGTGCCAGCAGCTTCCGGTTGGGGCGCTTGAATGAAAAACTGTTTTTT
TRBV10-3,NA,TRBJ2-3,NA,CAISEGLGDTQYF,TGTGCCATCAGCGAAGGACTGGGGGATACGCAGTATTTT
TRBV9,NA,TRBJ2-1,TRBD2,CASSVYGGGSGNEQFF,TGTGCCAGCAGCGTATATGGCGGGGGGAGTGGAAATGAGCAGTTCTTC
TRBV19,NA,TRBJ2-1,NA,CASGSGAGANNEQFF,TGTGCCAGTGGCTCGGGGGCGGGGGCCAACAATGAGCAGTTCTTC
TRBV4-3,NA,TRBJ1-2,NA,CASSQHTGRYGYTF,TGCGCCAGCAGCCAACATACGGGGAGGTATGGCTACACCTTC
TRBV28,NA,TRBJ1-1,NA,CASSSREPTEAFF,TGTGCCAGCAGTTCCCGCGAGCCCACTGAAGCTTTCTTT